This passage covers 5 T cell receptor beta chains from one sample sequenced in a study of T cell changes during pregnancy in multiple sclerosis. The protocol was immunoSEQ multiplex PCR, while the TCRdb copy is restricted to in-frame clones and leaves out a portion. The table records about 69,000 clones, 85% to 95% of them present only once. Sequenced material: peripheral blood, taken in the third trimester of pregnancy. These receptor sequences come from a female donor in good health, enrolled as a control in a pregnancy study.

The chain is built from TRBV11-3 and TRBJ2-3; 10 nucleotides match TRBD1. The CDR3 length is 15 residues. Germline CDR1 and CDR2: SGHNT and YENEEA. J lost 6 bases, V lost 3 bases, and 6 bases had no gene match. CDR3 nucleotides: TGTGCCAGCAGCTTTCGACAGGGGGCAGCGGATACGCAGTATTTT. Protein sequence: CASSFRQGAADTQYF.

The chain combines TRBV10-3 with TRBJ1-5, with 8 bases aligning to TRBD1. Germline values: CDR1 ENHRY, CDR2 SYGVKD. The CDR3 has 16 residues. Unmatched junction bases numbered 18, after V lost 10 bases and J lost 7 bases. This CDR3 is CATQGAYFVGAQPQHF. CDR3 coding DNA: TGTGCCACGCAGGGGGCGTATTTTGTAGGGGCGCAGCCCCAGCATTTT.

V gene TRBV5-6 combines with J gene TRBJ2-7; 7 nucleotides line up with TRBD2. V gave up 2 bases and J gave up 6 bases; unmatched junction bases: 8. The CDR3 is 14 amino acids. The germline CDR1 and CDR2 sequences are SGHDT and YYEEEE. CDR3 protein: CASSFPKRESEQYF. The CDR3 DNA reads as TGTGCCAGCAGCTTCCCGAAGCGGGAAAGCGAGCAGTACTTC.

The chain employs TRBV28 and TRBJ2-7, with D tentatively TRBD2 (6 bases). Germline-derived CDR1 and CDR2 are MDHEN and SYDVKM. This CDR3 region has 15 residues. V was shortened by 6 bases and J by 4 bases, with 19 bases between the two germline ends. The CDR3 DNA reads as TGTGCCAGCAGACCCCCGGGATCTAGCGTTTACGAGCAGTACTTC. Translating gives CASRPPGSSVYEQYF. Drawing the rest from reference TRBV28 and TRBJ2-7, the complete variable domain is DVKVTQSSRYLVKRTGEKVFLECVQDMDHENMFWYRQDPGLGLRLIYFSYDVKMKEKGDIPEGYSVSREKKERFSLILESASTNQTSMYLCASRPPGSSVYEQYFGPGTRLTVT.

This chain uses TRBV19 with TRBJ2-7; TRBD2 agrees at 11 bases. V gave up 5 bases and J gave up 7 bases; unmatched junction bases: 4. CDR3 length: 13 residues. Germline assignment: CDR1 LNHDA and CDR2 SQIVND (reference sequence). CDR3 coding DNA: TGTGCCAGTAGTGCGGGACTAGCGGTTGAGCAGTACTTC. Protein sequence: CASSAGLAVEQYF.